The T cell receptor (beta chain) under discussion was sequenced for a study of blood T cell repertoires in COVID-19. Study information: Samples representing acute and convalescent COVID-19 were sourced from the United States, Italy and Spain. T cells, B-cell-depleted T cells, or PBMCs supplied cDNA or gDNA.

The germline CDR1 and CDR2 sequences are SEHNR and FQNEAQ (reference sequence). Trimming removed 5 bases at V and 7 bases at J, with 21 bases between. This CDR3 has 16 amino acids. Sequenced by immunoSEQ multiplex PCR; TCRdb stores in-frame clones only, minus some. The profile covers under 500,000 clones, with 70% to 90% appearing a single time and about 2.1% taken by the ten largest. Enrolled through a virtual design, the participants were between roughly 18 and 90 years of age and came from about two dozen US areas. The sample taken for sequencing was PBMCs or T cells enriched from blood (not recorded which). This chain joins TRBV7-9 and TRBJ2-1, with a weak D call TRBD1 (6 bases). This receptor was identified in a young woman with acute COVID-19. CDR3 protein: CASSGTGMVSGNEQFF. The CDR3 bases are TGTGCCAGCAGCGGAACAGGGATGGTTTCGGGGAATGAGCAGTTCTTC.